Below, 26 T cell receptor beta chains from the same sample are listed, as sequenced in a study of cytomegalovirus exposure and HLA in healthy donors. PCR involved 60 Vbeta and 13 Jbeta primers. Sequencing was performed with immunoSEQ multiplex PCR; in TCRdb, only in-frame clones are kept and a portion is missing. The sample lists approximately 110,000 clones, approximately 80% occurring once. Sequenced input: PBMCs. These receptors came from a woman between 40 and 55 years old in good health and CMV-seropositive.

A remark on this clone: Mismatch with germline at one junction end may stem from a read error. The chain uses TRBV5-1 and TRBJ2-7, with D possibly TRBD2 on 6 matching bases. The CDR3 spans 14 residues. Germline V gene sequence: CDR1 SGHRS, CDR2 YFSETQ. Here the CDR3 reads CVSSVEGVVYEQYF. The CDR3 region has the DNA TGCGTCAGCAGCGTGGAGGGAGTAGTCTACGAGCAGTACTTC.

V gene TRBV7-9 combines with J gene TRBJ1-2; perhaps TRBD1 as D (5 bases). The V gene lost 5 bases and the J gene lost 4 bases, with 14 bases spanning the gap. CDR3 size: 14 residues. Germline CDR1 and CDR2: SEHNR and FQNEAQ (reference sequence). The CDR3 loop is CASSLMDNPYGYTF. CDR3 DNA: TGTGCCAGCAGCCTGATGGACAACCCCTATGGCTACACCTTC.

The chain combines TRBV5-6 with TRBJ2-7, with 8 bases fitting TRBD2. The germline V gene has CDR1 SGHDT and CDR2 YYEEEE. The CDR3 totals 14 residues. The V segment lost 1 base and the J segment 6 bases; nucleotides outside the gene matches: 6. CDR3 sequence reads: CASSLLRSGGEQYF. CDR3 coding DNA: TGTGCCAGCAGCTTGTTGAGAAGCGGGGGCGAGCAGTACTTC.

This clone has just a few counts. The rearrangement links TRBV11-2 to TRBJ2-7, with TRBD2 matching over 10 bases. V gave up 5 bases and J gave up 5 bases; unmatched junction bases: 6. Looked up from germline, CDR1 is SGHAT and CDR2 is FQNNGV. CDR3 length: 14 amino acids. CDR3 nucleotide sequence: TGTGCCAGCAGCCACGGGACTAGCGCGGACGAGCAGTACTTC. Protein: CASSHGTSADEQYF.

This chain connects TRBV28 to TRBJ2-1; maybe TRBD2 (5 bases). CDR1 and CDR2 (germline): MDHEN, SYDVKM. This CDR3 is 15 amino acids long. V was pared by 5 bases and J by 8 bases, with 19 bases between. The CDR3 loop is CASSPTRGPGHEQFF. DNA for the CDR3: TGTGCCAGCAGTCCTACTCGGGGTCCGGGCCATGAGCAGTTCTTC.

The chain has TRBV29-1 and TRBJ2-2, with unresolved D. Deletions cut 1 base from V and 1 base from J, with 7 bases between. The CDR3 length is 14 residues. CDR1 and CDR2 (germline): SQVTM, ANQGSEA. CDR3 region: CSVEVAENTGELFF. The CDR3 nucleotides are TGCAGCGTTGAAGTGGCAGAGAACACCGGGGAGCTGTTTTTT.

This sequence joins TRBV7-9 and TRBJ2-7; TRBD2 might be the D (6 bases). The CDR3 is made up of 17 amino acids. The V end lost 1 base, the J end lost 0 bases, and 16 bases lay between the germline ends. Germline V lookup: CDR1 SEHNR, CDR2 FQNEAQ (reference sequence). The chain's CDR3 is CASSLVDGGASSYEQYF. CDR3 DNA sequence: TGTGCCAGCAGCTTAGTGGATGGAGGGGCCTCCTCCTACGAGCAGTACTTC. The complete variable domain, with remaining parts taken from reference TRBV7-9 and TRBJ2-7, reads DTGVSQNPRHKITKRGQNVTFRCDPISEHNRLYWYRQTLGQGPEFLTYFQNEAQLEKSRLLSDRFSAERPKGSFSTLEIQRTEQGDSAMYLCASSLVDGGASSYEQYFGPGTRLTVT.

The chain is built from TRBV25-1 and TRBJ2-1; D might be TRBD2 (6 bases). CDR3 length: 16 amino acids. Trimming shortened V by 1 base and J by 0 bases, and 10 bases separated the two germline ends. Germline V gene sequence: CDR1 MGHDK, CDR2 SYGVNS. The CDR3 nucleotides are TGTGCCAGCAGTGAATCGGGACTTAGCTCCTACAATGAGCAGTTCTTC. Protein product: CASSESGLSSYNEQFF.

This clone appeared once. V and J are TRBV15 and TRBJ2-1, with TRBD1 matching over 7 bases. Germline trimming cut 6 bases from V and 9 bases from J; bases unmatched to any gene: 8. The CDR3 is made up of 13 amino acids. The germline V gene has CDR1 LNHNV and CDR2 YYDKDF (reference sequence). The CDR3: CATRPDRVGEQFF. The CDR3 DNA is TGTGCCACCAGGCCTGACAGGGTGGGTGAGCAGTTCTTC.

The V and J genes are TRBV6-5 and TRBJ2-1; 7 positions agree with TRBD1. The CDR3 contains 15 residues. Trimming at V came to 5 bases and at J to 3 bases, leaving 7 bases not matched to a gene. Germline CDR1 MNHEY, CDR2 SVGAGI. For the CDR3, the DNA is TGTGCCAGCAGTCTACGAGGGACAGACTACAATGAGCAGTTCTTC. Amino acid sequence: CASSLRGTDYNEQFF.

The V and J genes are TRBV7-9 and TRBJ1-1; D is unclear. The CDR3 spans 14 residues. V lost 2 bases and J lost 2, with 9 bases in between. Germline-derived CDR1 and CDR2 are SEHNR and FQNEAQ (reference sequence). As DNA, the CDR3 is TGTGCCAGCAGCTTATCGGGAACCAACACTGAAGCTTTCTTT. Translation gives CASSLSGTNTEAFF.

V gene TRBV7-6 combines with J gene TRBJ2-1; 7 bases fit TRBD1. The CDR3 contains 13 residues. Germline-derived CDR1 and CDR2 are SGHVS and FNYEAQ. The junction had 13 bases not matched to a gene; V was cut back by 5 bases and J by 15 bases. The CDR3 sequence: CASSLRQGSSPFF. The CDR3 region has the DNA TGTGCCAGCAGCCTAAGACAGGGTAGTTCGCCGTTCTTC.

The DNA for the CDR3 is TGTGCCAGTTGGGACAGATCGAACACCGGGGAGCTGTTTTTT. Translation: CASWDRSNTGELFF. The chain employs TRBV10-3 and TRBJ2-2, with 7 bases lining up with TRBD1. CDR1 and CDR2 (germline): ENHRY, SYGVKD. There are 14 residues in the CDR3. V shed 10 bases and J 0 bases; nucleotides not matched to a gene: 5.

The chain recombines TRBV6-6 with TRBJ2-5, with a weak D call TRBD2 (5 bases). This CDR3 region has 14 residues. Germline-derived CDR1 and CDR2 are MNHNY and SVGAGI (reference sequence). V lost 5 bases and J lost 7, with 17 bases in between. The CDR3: CASSPGAAARTQYF. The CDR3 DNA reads TGTGCCAGCAGTCCTGGAGCGGCGGCGCGGACCCAGTACTTC.

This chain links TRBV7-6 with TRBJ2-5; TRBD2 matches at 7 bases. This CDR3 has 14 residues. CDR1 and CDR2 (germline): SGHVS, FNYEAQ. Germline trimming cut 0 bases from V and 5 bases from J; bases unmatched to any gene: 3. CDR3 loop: CASSLASGRETQYF. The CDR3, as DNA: TGTGCCAGCAGCTTAGCTAGCGGGCGGGAGACCCAGTACTTC.

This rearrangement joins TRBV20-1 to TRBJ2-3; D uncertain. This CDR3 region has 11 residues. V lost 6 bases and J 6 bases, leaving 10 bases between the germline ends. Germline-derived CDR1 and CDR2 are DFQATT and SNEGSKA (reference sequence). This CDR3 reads CSAQSVDTQYF. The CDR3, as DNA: TGCAGTGCCCAAAGCGTGGATACGCAGTATTTT.

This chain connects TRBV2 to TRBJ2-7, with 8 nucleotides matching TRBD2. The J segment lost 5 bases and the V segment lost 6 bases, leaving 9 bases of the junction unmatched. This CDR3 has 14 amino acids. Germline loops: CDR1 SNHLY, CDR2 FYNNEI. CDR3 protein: CASSQAGEMNEQYF. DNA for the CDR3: TGTGCCAGCAGCCAAGCGGGAGAGATGAACGAGCAGTACTTC.

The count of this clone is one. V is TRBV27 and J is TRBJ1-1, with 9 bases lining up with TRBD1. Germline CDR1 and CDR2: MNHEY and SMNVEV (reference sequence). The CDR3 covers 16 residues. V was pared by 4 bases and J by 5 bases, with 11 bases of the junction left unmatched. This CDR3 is CASSSPTGTGRTEAFF. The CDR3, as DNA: TGTGCCAGCAGTTCCCCGACCGGGACAGGGCGGACTGAAGCTTTCTTT.

Here the CDR3 DNA reads TGTGCCAGCAGCTTGGACAACACAGATACGCAGTATTTT. Residues: CASSLDNTDTQYF. The rearrangement joins TRBV5-4 to TRBJ2-3, with no clear D. This CDR3 has 13 amino acids. Looked up from germline, CDR1 is SGHNT and CDR2 is YYREEE (reference sequence). V was trimmed by 0 bases and J by 2 bases, leaving 4 bases between them.

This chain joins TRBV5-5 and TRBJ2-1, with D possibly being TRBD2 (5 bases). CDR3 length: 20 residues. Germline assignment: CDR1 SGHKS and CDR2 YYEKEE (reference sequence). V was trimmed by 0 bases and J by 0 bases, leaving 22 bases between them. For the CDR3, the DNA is TGTGCCAGCAGCTTGGCGGCGGGTGGCGTGATTGAAAGCTCCTACAATGAGCAGTTCTTC. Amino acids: CASSLAAGGVIESSYNEQFF.

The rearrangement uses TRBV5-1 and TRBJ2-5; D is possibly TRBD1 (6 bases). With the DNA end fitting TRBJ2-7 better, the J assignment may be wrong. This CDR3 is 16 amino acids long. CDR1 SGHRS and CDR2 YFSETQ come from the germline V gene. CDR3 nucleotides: TGCGCCAGCAGCTTGGCCTCGACAGGCCAATCCTACGAGCAGTACTTC. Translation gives CASSLASTGQSYEQYF.

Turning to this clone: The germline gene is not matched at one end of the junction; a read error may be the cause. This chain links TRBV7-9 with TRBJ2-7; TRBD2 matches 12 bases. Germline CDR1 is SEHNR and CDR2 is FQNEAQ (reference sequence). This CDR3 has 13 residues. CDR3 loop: CASSLAGGNEQYF. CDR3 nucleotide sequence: TGTGCCAGCAGCCTAGCGGGAGGGAACGAGCAGTACTTC.

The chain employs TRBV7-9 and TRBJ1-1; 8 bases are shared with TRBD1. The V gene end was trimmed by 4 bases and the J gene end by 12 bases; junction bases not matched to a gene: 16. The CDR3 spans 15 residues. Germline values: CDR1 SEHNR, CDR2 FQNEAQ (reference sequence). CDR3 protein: CASSSTQTTGEETFF. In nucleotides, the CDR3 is TGTGCCAGCAGCTCGACTCAAACGACAGGGGAGGAAACTTTCTTT.

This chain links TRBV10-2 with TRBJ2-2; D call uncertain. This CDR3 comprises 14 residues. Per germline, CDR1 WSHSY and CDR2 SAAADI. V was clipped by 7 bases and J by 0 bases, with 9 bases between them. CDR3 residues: CASIESSNTGELFF. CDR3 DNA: TGCGCCAGCATCGAGAGCTCGAACACCGGGGAGCTGTTTTTT.

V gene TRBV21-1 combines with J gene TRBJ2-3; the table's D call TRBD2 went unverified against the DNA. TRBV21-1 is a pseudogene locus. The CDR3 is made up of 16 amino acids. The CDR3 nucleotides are TGTGCCAGCACCTCGAGGGGGGGGATATTCACAGATACGCAGTATTTT. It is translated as CASTSRGGIFTDTQYF.

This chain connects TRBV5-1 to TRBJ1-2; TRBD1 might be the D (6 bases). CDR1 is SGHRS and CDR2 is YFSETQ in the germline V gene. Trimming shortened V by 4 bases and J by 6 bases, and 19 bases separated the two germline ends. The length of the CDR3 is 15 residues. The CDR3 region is CASSPRDRRLDGYTF. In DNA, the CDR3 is TGCGCCAGCAGCCCCCGTGACAGGAGGTTGGATGGCTACACCTTC.